The table lists the clone carrying this T cell receptor beta chain with many counts. The antigen is not known. The record originates from a study of CD8 T cells in ankylosing spondylitis. Whole-study results and caveats: Fewer than ten highly homologous variants made up a TCR beta motif that seemed to typify ankylosing spondylitis blood.

The length of the CDR3 is 15 residues. In germline, CDR1 is SGHRS, CDR2 YFSETQ. V was cut by 4 bases and J by 1 base, with 9 bases left in between. Quantitative 5'-RACE with molecular barcodes produced the TCR beta libraries. TCRdb recomputed calls from the 5' RACE reads with MiXCR, one row per CDR3 protein. This sample has about 800,000 distinct CDR3 sequences, with about 11% found just once. What was sequenced was blood, either unsorted or a sorted T cell fraction (not recorded which). This sequence joins TRBV5-1 and TRBJ2-6; possibly TRBD1 for D (6 bases). The receptor comes from a male donor with ankylosing spondylitis. Here the CDR3 reads CASSLGGSGANVLTF. The DNA for the CDR3 is TGCGCCAGCAGCCTAGGGGGTTCTGGGGCCAACGTCCTGACTTTC.